Listed here is a single T cell receptor beta chain. The germline V gene encodes CDR1 LNHNV and CDR2 YYDKDF (reference sequence). The CDR3 covers 20 residues. Trimming at V came to 4 bases and at J to 8 bases, leaving 28 bases not matched to a gene. This sample was included in a study of follicular helper T cells after annual influenza vaccination. Time point defined: 2015-2016 season, 7 days after influenza vaccination. The table came from immunoSEQ multiplex PCR; TCRdb's copy has only in-frame clones and leaves some out. The sample includes over 3,500 clones, almost 85% of them seen just once. The sequence derives from an adult who received the influenza vaccine. Sample: CXCR5+ CD38- circulating T follicular helper cells from blood, taken 7 days after influenza vaccination. This sample's subset: circulating Tfh, non-naive CD4+CXCR5+PD-1+ (ICOS+CD38+ or ICOS-CD38-). The chain is built from TRBV15 and TRBJ1-2, with 7 bases aligning to TRBD1. CDR3 protein: CATSTQNLGTALSSYRGYTF. For the CDR3, the DNA is TGTGCCACCAGCACTCAAAACCTCGGGACAGCCTTAAGTTCCTATAGGGGCTACACCTTC.